This is a list of T cell receptor beta chains from one sample in a study of blood T cell repertoires in COVID-19. The table came from immunoSEQ multiplex PCR; TCRdb's copy has only in-frame clones and leaves some out. In the table there are approximately 340,000 clones, roughly nine tenths of which are singletons. The sequenced material came from PBMCs or T cells enriched from blood (not recorded which). The source is a woman aged 35 to 49 who had been exposed to COVID-19. Both conserved end residues are part of each CDR3. Fields, in order: CDR3 DNA, CDR3 protein, D gene, clone size, J gene, V gene. The D gene is left open where the match is weak. Clone size is stated in some rows and not others, as once, few, many or a class when expanded.

CDR3nt: TGTGCCAGCAGTTACTTGACAAGTGAAAAACTGTTTTTT; CDR3aa: CASSYLTSEKLFF; d_gene: .; abundance: once; j_gene: TRBJ1-4; v_gene: TRBV6-5
CDR3nt: TGTGCCAGCAGCCCGAAGGGACAGTGGCACACTGAAGCTTTCTTT; CDR3aa: CASSPKGQWHTEAFF; d_gene: TRBD1; abundance: .; j_gene: TRBJ1-1; v_gene: TRBV13
CDR3nt: TGTGCCAGCAAGACGACAGCTAACTATGGCTACACCTTC; CDR3aa: CASKTTANYGYTF; d_gene: .; abundance: .; j_gene: TRBJ1-2; v_gene: TRBV6-5
CDR3nt: TGTGCCAGCAGTACCCTCGGTGATACGCAGTATTTT; CDR3aa: CASSTLGDTQYF; d_gene: .; abundance: .; j_gene: TRBJ2-3; v_gene: TRBV12-3/TRBV12-4
CDR3nt: TGTGCCAGTAGCTACCAGGGGACAGGGTCTGGAAACACCATATATTTT; CDR3aa: CASSYQGTGSGNTIYF; d_gene: TRBD1; abundance: once; j_gene: TRBJ1-3; v_gene: TRBV19
CDR3nt: TGTGCCAGCAGAGTTACAGTGGTCAATGAGCAGTTCTTC; CDR3aa: CASRVTVVNEQFF; d_gene: .; abundance: once; j_gene: TRBJ2-1; v_gene: TRBV2
CDR3nt: TGTGCCAGCAGTCTAACCACACAGGGCATTTCTAATTCACCCCTCCACTTT; CDR3aa: CASSLTTQGISNSPLHF; d_gene: .; abundance: .; j_gene: TRBJ1-6; v_gene: TRBV27
CDR3nt: TGTGCCAGCAGATCCGCCGGGACAGGGGGCAGCACCGGGGAGCTGTTTTTT; CDR3aa: CASRSAGTGGSTGELFF; d_gene: TRBD1; abundance: .; j_gene: TRBJ2-2; v_gene: TRBV5-4
CDR3nt: TGTGCCAGCAGCGTAGGTAGCAGTCCTTCCTACGAGCAGTACTTC; CDR3aa: CASSVGSSPSYEQYF; d_gene: .; abundance: .; j_gene: TRBJ2-7; v_gene: TRBV9
CDR3nt: TGTGCCAGCAGCAACAGGGTGGTCGGTACTGAAGCTTTCTTT; CDR3aa: CASSNRVVGTEAFF; d_gene: .; abundance: .; j_gene: TRBJ1-1; v_gene: TRBV3-1/TRBV3-2
CDR3nt: TGTGCCGTGGACAGGGGGCGTGATTCACCCCTCCACTTT; CDR3aa: CAVDRGRDSPLHF; d_gene: TRBD1; abundance: once; j_gene: TRBJ1-6; v_gene: TRBV30
CDR3nt: TGTGCCAGCAGCCCCGTTGGCGGGAGGCCTGACAATGAGCAGTTCTTC; CDR3aa: CASSPVGGRPDNEQFF; d_gene: TRBD2; abundance: .; j_gene: TRBJ2-1; v_gene: TRBV7-3
CDR3nt: TGCAGTGCTAGCGACAGGGGGTACACCACCTTC; CDR3aa: CSASDRGYTTF; d_gene: TRBD1; abundance: .; j_gene: TRBJ1-2; v_gene: TRBV20-1
CDR3nt: TGTGCCAGCAGCCTATCGCGTGAAAAACTGTTTTTT; CDR3aa: CASSLSREKLFF; d_gene: .; abundance: .; j_gene: TRBJ1-4; v_gene: TRBV14
CDR3nt: TGTGCCAGCAGTAGGACAGGGGGCGAGCAGTACTTC; CDR3aa: CASSRTGGEQYF; d_gene: TRBD1; abundance: .; j_gene: TRBJ2-7; v_gene: TRBV6-5
CDR3nt: TGTGCCAGACCTGGAGTAACCAGTCACAATCAGCCCCAGCATTTT; CDR3aa: CARPGVTSHNQPQHF; d_gene: .; abundance: once; j_gene: TRBJ1-5; v_gene: TRBV6-5
CDR3nt: TGTGCCAGCAGGATGACAGACCTCTCCTACGAGCAGTACTTC; CDR3aa: CASRMTDLSYEQYF; d_gene: .; abundance: .; j_gene: TRBJ2-7; v_gene: TRBV6-5
CDR3nt: TGTGCCAGCAGTTACTCCACAGGGTTCGGCTACGAGCAGTACTTC; CDR3aa: CASSYSTGFGYEQYF; d_gene: .; abundance: .; j_gene: TRBJ2-7; v_gene: TRBV6-5
CDR3nt: TGTGCCAGCAGAGATGACAGTAACTATGGCTACACCTTC; CDR3aa: CASRDDSNYGYTF; d_gene: .; abundance: .; j_gene: TRBJ1-2; v_gene: TRBV6-5
CDR3nt: TGTGCCACTTCGACAGGGTACGACTTCACAGATACGCAGTATTTT; CDR3aa: CATSTGYDFTDTQYF; d_gene: TRBD1; abundance: .; j_gene: TRBJ2-3; v_gene: TRBV11-3
CDR3nt: TGTGCCTGGAGAGGGGGGGACAGGGGGTTTGGGTCCTATAATTCACCCCTCCACTTT; CDR3aa: CAWRGGDRGFGSYNSPLHF; d_gene: TRBD1; abundance: .; j_gene: TRBJ1-6; v_gene: TRBV30
CDR3nt: TGTGCCAGCAGCCGGAAAAGGGAGTTTGCAACTAATGAAAAACTGTTTTTT; CDR3aa: CASSRKREFATNEKLFF; d_gene: .; abundance: .; j_gene: TRBJ1-4; v_gene: TRBV16